The present TCR beta chain was sequenced within a study of T cell repertoires in cytomegalovirus infection. For the study at large: Public TCR beta signatures marked donors with CMV infection and the matching HLA. Study-wide results and limits: Cumulative public TCR beta family frequency identified CMV carriers with the relevant HLA. HLA-C-restricted CMV-specific TCR beta clonotypes were dominant in the ex vivo response.

This clonotype was seen a few times. No antigen is known for it. From the reads, TCRdb called clonotypes with MiXCR, one entry per CDR3 protein. The top ten clones hold roughly an eighth of a sample with fewer than 950,000 distinct CDR3 sequences, around a third of them seen once. CDR3 length: 13 amino acids. Looked up from germline, CDR1 is LGHNA and CDR2 is YSLEER. The V end was cut by 10 bases, the J end by 7 bases, with 18 bases between. The sample was cultured CD8+ T cells from PBMCs, taken from culture after CMV antigen stimulation. V usage is TRBV4-3 and J usage is TRBJ2-3, with D uncertain. The clonotype originates from a human donor in good health (CMV status not recorded). Some clones in this sample may be carry-over from other donors' samples. CDR3 bases: TGCGCCAACCCCTTTAAGCCCGTAAATACGCAGTATTTT. It translates to CANPFKPVNTQYF.